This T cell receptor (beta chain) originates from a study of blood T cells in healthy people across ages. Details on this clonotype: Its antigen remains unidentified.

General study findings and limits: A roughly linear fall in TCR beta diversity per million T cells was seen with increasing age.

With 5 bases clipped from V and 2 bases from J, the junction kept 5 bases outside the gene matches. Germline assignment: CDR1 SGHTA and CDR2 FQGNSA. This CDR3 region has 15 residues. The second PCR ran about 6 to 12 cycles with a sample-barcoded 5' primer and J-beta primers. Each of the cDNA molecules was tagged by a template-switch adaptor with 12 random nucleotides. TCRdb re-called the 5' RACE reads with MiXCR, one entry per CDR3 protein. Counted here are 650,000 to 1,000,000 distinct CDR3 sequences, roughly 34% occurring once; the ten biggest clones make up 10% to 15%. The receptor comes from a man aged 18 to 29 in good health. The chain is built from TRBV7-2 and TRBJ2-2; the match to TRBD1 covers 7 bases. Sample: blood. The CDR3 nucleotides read TGTGCCAGCAGCCGGGACAGATTAAACACCGGGGAGCTGTTTTTT. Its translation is CASSRDRLNTGELFF.